The 23 T cell receptor beta chains presented below share a single source sample, sequenced in a study of blood T cells in healthy people across ages. A second PCR, run for roughly 7 to 12 cycles, used a sample-barcoded 5' primer plus a J-beta primer mix. TCRdb recomputed calls from the 5' RACE reads with MiXCR, one row per CDR3 protein. The sample records more than 650,000 distinct CDR3 sequences, 20% to 30% being singletons. This sample also belongs to another study, concerning T cells of mothers and their children.

What was sequenced was blood. The receptors come from a boy aged 5 to 17 in good health.

V is TRBV20-1 and J is TRBJ2-4, with no clear D. This CDR3 region has 16 residues. CDR1 and CDR2 (germline): DFQATT, SNEGSKA (reference sequence). Here the CDR3 DNA reads TGCAGCCAACTTCAGGAACCTGAACTAGCCAAAAACATTCAGTACTTC. It translates to CSQLQEPELAKNIQYF.

This clonotype was counted a few times. The J gene is TRBJ2-1, the V gene TRBV12-3 or TRBV12-4; a weak D match, TRBD2 (7 bases). TRBJ2-7 matches the DNA end more closely, so the J call is doubtful. The CDR3 runs to 14 residues. The CDR3 sequence: CASSLWGGAGEQYF. The CDR3 DNA follows: TGTGCCAGCAGTTTATGGGGGGGGGCCGGCGAGCAGTACTTC.

The table lists this clonotype with many counts. V is TRBV25-1 and J is TRBJ2-5; D is tentatively TRBD1 or TRBD2 (7 bases each). With 1 base removed from V and 2 bases from J, the gap between germline ends came to 14 bases. Germline-derived CDR1 and CDR2 are MGHDK and SYGVNS. There are 16 residues in the CDR3. CDR3: CASSELGRGQQETQYF. The CDR3 DNA reads as TGTGCCAGCAGTGAATTGGGGAGGGGGCAACAAGAGACCCAGTACTTC.

The chain is built from TRBV6-5 and TRBJ1-4; no clear D. Germline lookup yields CDR1 MNHEY and CDR2 SVGAGI. Trimming pared 6 bases from V and 8 bases from J, leaving 13 bases between. This CDR3 has 13 residues. The CDR3 region has the DNA TGTGCCAGCAGCCTGGCCTCGAGGGAAAAACTGTTTTTT. Its translation: CASSLASREKLFF.

The chain has TRBV6-5 and TRBJ1-4; 8 nucleotides agree with TRBD1. Unmatched junction bases numbered 5, after V lost 7 bases and J lost 7 bases. The CDR3 spans 13 residues. Germline CDR1 MNHEY, CDR2 SVGAGI. CDR3 residues: CASTRTGSEKLFF. CDR3 DNA sequence: TGTGCCAGCACTCGGACAGGGAGTGAAAAACTGTTTTTT.

CDR3 DNA: TGTGCCAGCAGCGCCTCCGGGGGGCGGAACGAGCAGTACTTC. This gives the protein CASSASGGRNEQYF. The J gene is TRBJ2-5, the V gene TRBV7-9; D may be TRBD2 (7 bases). Near its end, the DNA agrees better with TRBJ2-7, so the J call may be wrong. In germline, CDR1 is SEHNR, CDR2 FQNEAQ (reference sequence). CDR3 size: 14 residues.

This clonotype came up a few times. The V and J genes are TRBV5-1 and TRBJ1-2; the D is unclear. In germline, CDR1 is SGHRS, CDR2 YFSETQ. The CDR3 length is 14 residues. V was cut by 1 base and J by 6 bases, with 13 bases left in between. CDR3 sequence reads: CASSLPTLDDGYTF. CDR3 in DNA: TGCGCCAGCAGCTTGCCGACACTGGACGATGGCTACACCTTC.

The chain is built from TRBV19 and TRBJ1-5; maybe TRBD1 (6 bases). The CDR3 length is 15 residues. Germline CDR1 reads LNHDA; CDR2 reads SQIVND (reference sequence). Deletions cut 5 bases from V and 0 bases from J, with 11 bases between. Here the CDR3 DNA reads TGTGCCAGTAGTCAATCAGGGGTTAGCAATCAGCCCCAGCATTTT. Translating it yields CASSQSGVSNQPQHF.

This clonotype appeared a few times. J is TRBJ2-4 and V is TRBV6-5; D gene ambiguous. CDR3 length: 15 amino acids. With 6 bases removed from V and 2 bases from J, the gap between germline ends came to 14 bases. Germline loops: CDR1 MNHEY, CDR2 SVGAGI. In DNA form, the CDR3 reads TGTGCCAGCAGCCGACGTTCCGAACCCAAAAACATTCAGTACTTC. This sequence encodes CASSRRSEPKNIQYF.

This clonotype was counted between two and nine times. The genes are TRBV6-6 and TRBJ2-4, with 7 positions matching TRBD1. The germline V gene has CDR1 MNHNY and CDR2 SVGAGI (reference sequence). V lost 4 bases to trimming and J lost 9 bases; unmatched junction nucleotides: 15. This CDR3 has 16 residues. CDR3 DNA sequence: TGTGCCAGCAGTTTTCAAGAGGGGGCGAGACAAAGCATTCAGTACTTC. Translated: CASSFQEGARQSIQYF.

This clonotype turned up a few times. The chain links TRBV11-2 to TRBJ1-4, with 9 bases matching TRBD1. The length of the CDR3 is 15 residues. V trimming: 5 bases; J trimming: 5 bases; junction bases outside the gene matches: 6. Germline V gene sequence: CDR1 SGHAT, CDR2 FQNNGV. In nucleotides, the CDR3 is TGTGCCAGCAGCCCCAGAGGACAGGGGAATGAAAAACTGTTTTTT. Translated: CASSPRGQGNEKLFF. The variable domain in full, with the rest retrieved from reference TRBV11-2 and TRBJ1-4, is EAGVAQSPRYKIIEKRQSVAFWCNPISGHATLYWYQQILGQGPKLLIQFQNNGVVDDSQLPKDRFSAERLKGVDSTLKIQPAKLEDSAVYLCASSPRGQGNEKLFFGSGTQLSVL.

V and J are TRBV28 and TRBJ2-1, with D perhaps assigned TRBD1 or TRBD2 (6 bases each). TRBJ2-5 explains the end of the DNA better; the J call may be wrong. This CDR3 spans 14 amino acids. CDR1 is MDHEN, CDR2 SYDVKM, per germline. The CDR3 region is CASSPVGGVETQYF. In nucleotides, the CDR3 is TGTGCCAGCAGCCCTGTCGGGGGCGTAGAGACCCAGTACTTC.

This clonotype occurred a few times. This CDR3 reads CASTFLTSGANVLTF. The CDR3 DNA sequence: TGTGCCAGCACCTTCTTAACCTCTGGGGCCAACGTCCTGACTTTC. The rearrangement joins TRBV12-3 or TRBV12-4 to TRBJ2-6; D is undetermined. The CDR3 contains 15 residues. V was trimmed by 7 bases and J by 0 bases, leaving 10 bases between them.

The V gene is TRBV11-2, the J gene TRBJ2-3, with D perhaps TRBD1 (5 bases). This CDR3 region has 15 residues. In germline, CDR1 is SGHAT, CDR2 FQNNGV. V lost 5 bases to trimming and J lost 3 bases, with 15 bases between them. The CDR3 coding sequence is TGTGCCAGCAGCCCGCAGGGAATGAAGACAGATACGCAGTATTTT. Its translation is CASSPQGMKTDTQYF.

The genes are TRBV29-1 and TRBJ2-3, with D possibly TRBD2 on 5 matching bases. The V end lost 8 bases, the J end lost 5 bases, and 20 bases lay between the germline ends. CDR3 length: 14 residues. Germline lookup yields CDR1 SQVTM and CDR2 ANQGSEA. CDR3 nucleotides: TGCAGCCACTATGATTCAGCGGCCCTAGATACGCAGTATTTT. It codes for CSHYDSAALDTQYF.

J is TRBJ2-1 and V is TRBV6-4, with D perhaps matching TRBD2 (6 bases). V gave up 0 bases and J gave up 3 bases, with 12 bases separating them. CDR1 and CDR2 (germline): MRHNA, SNTAGT. The CDR3 length is 16 residues. CDR3 sequence (DNA): TGTGCCAGCAGTGACTCCCTACGCGGGAACTACAATGAGCAGTTCTTC. This sequence encodes CASSDSLRGNYNEQFF.

This chain joins TRBV6-5 and TRBJ2-5; no firm D call. With 9 bases removed from V and 1 base from J, the gap between germline ends came to 18 bases. The CDR3 is 15 amino acids. Germline lookup yields CDR1 MNHEY and CDR2 SVGAGI. For the CDR3, the DNA is TGTGCCAGTAGCCCCACCCCGGTCATCCAAGAGACCCAGTACTTC. It specifies CASSPTPVIQETQYF.

J is TRBJ2-2 and V is TRBV19; no firm D call. The CDR3 length is 12 residues. CDR1 and CDR2 (germline): LNHDA, SQIVND (reference sequence). V was pared by 7 bases and J by 4 bases, with 7 bases between. This chain's CDR3 is CASKVGTGELFF. The CDR3 region has the DNA TGTGCCAGTAAGGTGGGCACCGGGGAGCTGTTTTTT.

This chain links TRBV19 with TRBJ2-2, with TRBD1 as a possible D gene (6 bases). Germline values: CDR1 LNHDA, CDR2 SQIVND (reference sequence). The length of the CDR3 is 15 residues. V was cut by 4 bases and J by 3 bases, with 12 bases left in between. The CDR3 DNA reads as TGTGCCAGTAGTACCGGACAGCTTCACACCGGGGAGCTGTTTTTT. This encodes CASSTGQLHTGELFF.

The chain is built from TRBV15 and TRBJ1-1; D not certain. Looked up from germline, CDR1 is LNHNV and CDR2 is YYDKDF (reference sequence). The CDR3 spans 15 residues. V was trimmed by 3 bases and J by 0 bases, leaving 11 bases between them. The CDR3: CATSSRTFLNTEAFF. The DNA of the CDR3 is TGTGCCACCAGCAGTCGGACTTTTCTGAACACTGAAGCTTTCTTT. The full variable domain, with the rest looked up from reference TRBV15 and TRBJ1-1, is DAMVIQNPRYQVTQFGKPVTLSCSQTLNHNVMYWYQQKSSQAPKLLFHYYDKDFNNEADTPDNFQSRRPNTSFCFLDIRSPGLGDTAMYLCATSSRTFLNTEAFFGQGTRLTVV.

A few counts support this clonotype. V usage is TRBV12-3 or TRBV12-4 and J usage is TRBJ2-5; D could derive from TRBD1 or TRBD2 (6 bases each). Trimming left V 5 bases short and J 5 bases short, with 12 bases between. The CDR3 has 13 amino acids. For the CDR3, the DNA is TGTGCCAGCAGTGACTGGGGGGCCGAGACCCAGTACTTC. Translated: CASSDWGAETQYF.

This clonotype came up many times. At one end the junction does not follow the germline gene, possibly because of a read error. The chain employs TRBV4-1 and TRBJ1-2; D gene uncertain. Germline V gives CDR1 MGHRA, CDR2 YSYEKL. The CDR3 consists of 12 residues. The CDR3 is CASSQGAYGYTF. The CDR3 region has the DNA TGTGCCAGCAGCCAAGGAGCCTATGGCTACACCTTC.

The chain combines TRBV5-1 with TRBJ2-5, with D hard to call. Gene TRBJ2-7 matches the end of the DNA better, so the J call may be wrong. Germline V gene sequence: CDR1 SGHRS, CDR2 YFSETQ. The CDR3 loop spans 16 amino acids. DNA of the CDR3: TGCGCCAGCAGCTTGGGAGTCATCCCATTCTTCTACGAGCAGTACTTC. It specifies CASSLGVIPFFYEQYF.